This T cell receptor beta chain was recovered during a study of vaccination effects on CD4 cells after COVID-19. Germline loops: CDR1 SGHRS, CDR2 YFSETQ. Trimming shortened V by 4 bases and J by 5 bases, and 15 bases separated the two germline ends. This CDR3 has 14 residues. With about 9 days of culture completed, CD4+ T cells were isolated. Replacing half the medium with IL-2 medium was done on days 3 and 7. Clones were read by immunoSEQ multiplex PCR, and TCRdb kept only the in-frame ones, dropping some. Of some 40,000 clones listed, roughly 80% are singletons. This clone was recorded once. Its antigen is as yet unknown. Study-wide results and limits: Long after vaccination, the clones induced by infection and by vaccine shrank markedly in size.

The V and J genes are TRBV5-1 and TRBJ2-5; a possible D gene is TRBD1 (5 bases). This TCR derives from a human donor who received a COVID-19 vaccine. The source material was CD4+ T cells from PBMCs cultured without peptide, sampled before COVID-19 vaccination. CDR3 in amino acids: CASSQSGLGETQYF. CDR3 bases: TGCGCCAGCAGCCAATCAGGGTTGGGGGAGACCCAGTACTTC. The full variable domain, in which reference TRBV5-1 and TRBJ2-5 provide the parts outside the CDR3, is KAGVTQTPRYLIKTRGQQVTLSCSPISGHRSVSWYQQTPGQGLQFLFEYFSETQRNKGNFPGRFSGRQFSNSRSEMNVSTLELGDSALYLCASSQSGLGETQYFGPGTRLLVL.